This T cell receptor beta chain was identified in a study of cytomegalovirus exposure and HLA in healthy donors. For the study at large: The same platform was used for the 90 to 150 validation repertoires as for the roughly 730 first-cohort repertoires, as reported in a later analysis. Study-wide results and limits: Cytomegalovirus-associated TCR beta chains were listed, numbering roughly 150. Subsequent analysis found a tendency for first-cohort TCR clusters to co-occur within the 120 or so validation repertoires.

Per the germline V gene, CDR1 is KGHSH and CDR2 is LQKENI. The CDR3 has 14 amino acids. V was pared by 3 bases and J by 6 bases, with 6 bases of the junction left unmatched. Turning to this clone: Its antigen is not known.

TCRdb keeps only in-frame clones here, not all; method: immunoSEQ multiplex PCR. This sample yields 95,000 to 150,000 clones, of which 70% to 90% are seen a single time; about 6% belongs to the top ten. The receptor was derived from a woman aged 18-35 years in good health and CMV-seropositive. The sequencing input was PBMCs. The chain employs TRBV18 and TRBJ2-7, with 9 bases aligning to TRBD1. The CDR3 nucleotides read TGTGCCAGCTCACCCGGGACAGGGAAGTCCGAGCAGTACTTC. Residues: CASSPGTGKSEQYF.